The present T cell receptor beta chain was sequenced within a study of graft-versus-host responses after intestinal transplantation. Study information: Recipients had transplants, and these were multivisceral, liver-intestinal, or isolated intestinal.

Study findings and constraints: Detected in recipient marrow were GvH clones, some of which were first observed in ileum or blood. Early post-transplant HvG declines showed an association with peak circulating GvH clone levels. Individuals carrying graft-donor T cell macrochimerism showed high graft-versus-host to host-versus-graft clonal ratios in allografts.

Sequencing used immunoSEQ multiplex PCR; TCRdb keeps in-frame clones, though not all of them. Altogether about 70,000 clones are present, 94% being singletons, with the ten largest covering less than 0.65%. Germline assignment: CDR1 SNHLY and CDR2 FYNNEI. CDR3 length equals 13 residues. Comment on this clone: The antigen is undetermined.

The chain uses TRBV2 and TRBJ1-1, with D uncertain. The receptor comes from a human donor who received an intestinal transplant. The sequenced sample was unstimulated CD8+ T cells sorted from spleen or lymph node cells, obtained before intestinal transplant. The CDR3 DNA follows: TGTGCTAGCGGGCTAGACGGGAACACTGAAGCTTTCTTT. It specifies CASGLDGNTEAFF.